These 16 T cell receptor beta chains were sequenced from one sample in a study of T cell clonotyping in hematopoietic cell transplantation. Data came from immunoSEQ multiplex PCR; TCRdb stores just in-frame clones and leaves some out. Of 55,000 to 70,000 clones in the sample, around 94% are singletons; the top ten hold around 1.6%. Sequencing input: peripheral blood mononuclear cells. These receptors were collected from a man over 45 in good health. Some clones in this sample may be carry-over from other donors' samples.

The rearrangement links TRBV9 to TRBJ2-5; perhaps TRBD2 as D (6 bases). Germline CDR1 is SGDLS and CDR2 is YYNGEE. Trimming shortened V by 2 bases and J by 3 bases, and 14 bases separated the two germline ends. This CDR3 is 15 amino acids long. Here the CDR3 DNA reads TGTGCCAGCAGCGTTAGCGGACTCCCGAAAGAGACCCAGTACTTC. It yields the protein CASSVSGLPKETQYF.

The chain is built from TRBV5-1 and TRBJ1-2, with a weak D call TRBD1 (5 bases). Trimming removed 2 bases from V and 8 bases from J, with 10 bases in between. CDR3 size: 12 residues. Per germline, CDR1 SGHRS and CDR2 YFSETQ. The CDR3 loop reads CASSFDSLGYTF. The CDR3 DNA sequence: TGCGCCAGCAGCTTCGACAGTCTCGGCTACACCTTC.

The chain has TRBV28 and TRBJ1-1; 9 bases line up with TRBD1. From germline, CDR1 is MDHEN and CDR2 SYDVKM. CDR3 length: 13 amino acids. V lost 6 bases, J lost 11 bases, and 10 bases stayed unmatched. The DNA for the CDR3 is TGTGCCAGCAGACCTCCGGGACAGGGAGGCGCTTTCTTT. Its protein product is CASRPPGQGGAFF.

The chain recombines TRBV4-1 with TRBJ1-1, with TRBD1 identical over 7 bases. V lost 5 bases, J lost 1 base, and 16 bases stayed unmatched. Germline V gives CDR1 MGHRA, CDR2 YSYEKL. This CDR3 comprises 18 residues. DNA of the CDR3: TGCGCCAGCAGCTCTAACGGTGGGACAGCCACCCCGAACACTGAAGCTTTCTTT. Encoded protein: CASSSNGGTATPNTEAFF.

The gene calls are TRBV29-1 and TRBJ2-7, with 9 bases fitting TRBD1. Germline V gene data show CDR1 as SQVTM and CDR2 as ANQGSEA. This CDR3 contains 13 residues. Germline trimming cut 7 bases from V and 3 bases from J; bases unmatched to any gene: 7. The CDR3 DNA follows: TGCAGCGCAAGGGGGGGACAGGGCTACGAGCAGTACTTC. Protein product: CSARGGQGYEQYF.

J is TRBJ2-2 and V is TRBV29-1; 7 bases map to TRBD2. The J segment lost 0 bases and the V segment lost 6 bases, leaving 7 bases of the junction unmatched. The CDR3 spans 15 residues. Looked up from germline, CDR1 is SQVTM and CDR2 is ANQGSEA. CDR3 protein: CSVYRGVANTGELFF. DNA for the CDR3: TGCAGCGTCTATCGGGGGGTCGCGAACACCGGGGAGCTGTTTTTT.

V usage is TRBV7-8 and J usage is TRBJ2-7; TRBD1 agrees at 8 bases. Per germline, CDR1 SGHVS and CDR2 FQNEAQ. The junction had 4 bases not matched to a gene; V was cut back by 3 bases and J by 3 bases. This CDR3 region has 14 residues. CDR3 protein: CASSFLDRDYEQYF. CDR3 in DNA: TGTGCCAGCAGCTTTCTGGACAGGGACTACGAGCAGTACTTC. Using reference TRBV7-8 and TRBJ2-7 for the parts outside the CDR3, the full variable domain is GAGVSQSPRYKVAKRGQDVALRCDPISGHVSLFWYQQALGQGPEFLTYFQNEAQLDKSGLPSDRFFAERPEGSVSTLKIQRTQQEDSAVYLCASSFLDRDYEQYFGPGTRLTVT.

CDR3 residues: CASSLGGFYGYTF. CDR3 coding DNA: TGTGCCAGCAGTCTCGGGGGATTCTATGGCTACACCTTC. The rearrangement joins TRBV25-1 to TRBJ1-2, with TRBD1 as a possible D gene (5 bases). Trimming cost V 5 bases and J 4 bases, with 11 bases left between them. The CDR3 has 13 amino acids. Germline CDR1 and CDR2: MGHDK and SYGVNS.

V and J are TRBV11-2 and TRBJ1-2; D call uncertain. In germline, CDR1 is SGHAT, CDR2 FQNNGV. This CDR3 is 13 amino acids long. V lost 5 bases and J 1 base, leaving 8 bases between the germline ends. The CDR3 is CASSAFINYGYTF. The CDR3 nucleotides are TGTGCCAGCAGCGCCTTCATTAACTATGGCTACACCTTC.

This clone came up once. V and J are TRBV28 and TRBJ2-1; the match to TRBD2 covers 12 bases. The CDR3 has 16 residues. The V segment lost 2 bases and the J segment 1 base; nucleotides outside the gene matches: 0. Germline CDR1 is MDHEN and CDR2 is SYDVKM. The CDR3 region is CASSLLAGGSYNEQFF. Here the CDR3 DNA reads TGTGCCAGCAGTTTACTAGCGGGAGGGTCCTACAATGAGCAGTTCTTC.

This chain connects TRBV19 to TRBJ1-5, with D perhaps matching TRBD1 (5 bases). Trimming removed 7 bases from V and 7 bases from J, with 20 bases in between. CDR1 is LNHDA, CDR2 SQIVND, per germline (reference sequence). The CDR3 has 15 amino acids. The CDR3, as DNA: TGTGCCAGTACCAAGGCCGTGGGGGGTCACCAGCCCCAGCATTTT. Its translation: CASTKAVGGHQPQHF.

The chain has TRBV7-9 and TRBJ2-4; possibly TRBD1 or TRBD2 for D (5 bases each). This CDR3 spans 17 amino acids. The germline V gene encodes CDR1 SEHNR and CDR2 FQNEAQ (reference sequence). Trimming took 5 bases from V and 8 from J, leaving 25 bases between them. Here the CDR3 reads CASSPQFSVGGGDIQYF. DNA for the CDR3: TGTGCCAGCAGCCCACAATTCTCCGTTGGTGGGGGTGACATTCAGTACTTC.

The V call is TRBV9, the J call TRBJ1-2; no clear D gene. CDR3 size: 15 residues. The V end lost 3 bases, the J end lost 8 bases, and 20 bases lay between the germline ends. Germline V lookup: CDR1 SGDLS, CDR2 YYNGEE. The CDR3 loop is CASSADNSRTEGYTF. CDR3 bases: TGTGCCAGCAGCGCCGACAACTCCCGAACGGAGGGCTACACCTTC. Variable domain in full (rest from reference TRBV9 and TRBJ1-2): DSGVTQTPKHLITATGQRVTLRCSPRSGDLSVYWYQQSLDQGLQFLIQYYNGEERAKGNILERFSAQQFPDLHSELNLSSLELGDSALYFCASSADNSRTEGYTFGSGTRLTVV.

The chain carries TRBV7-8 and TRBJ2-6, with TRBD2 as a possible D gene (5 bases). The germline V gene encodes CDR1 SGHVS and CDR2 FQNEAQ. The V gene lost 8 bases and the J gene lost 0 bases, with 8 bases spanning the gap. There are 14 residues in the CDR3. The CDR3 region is CASREGSGANVLTF. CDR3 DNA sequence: TGTGCCAGCCGAGAGGGCTCTGGGGCCAACGTCCTGACTTTC.

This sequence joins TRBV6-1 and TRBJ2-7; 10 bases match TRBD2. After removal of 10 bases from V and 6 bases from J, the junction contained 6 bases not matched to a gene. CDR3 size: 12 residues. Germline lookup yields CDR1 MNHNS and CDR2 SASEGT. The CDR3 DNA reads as TGTGCCACGCTAGCGGGAGTAGGCGAGCAGTACTTC. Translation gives CATLAGVGEQYF.

CDR3 coding DNA: TGTGCCAGCAGACCCGACAGGGGAAGAGACTACGAGCAGTACTTC. Amino acids: CASRPDRGRDYEQYF. The gene calls are TRBV2 and TRBJ2-7; 8 positions match TRBD1. The CDR3 length is 15 residues. Germline-derived CDR1 and CDR2 are SNHLY and FYNNEI. V lost 6 bases, J lost 3 bases, and 10 bases stayed unmatched.